This entry features one T cell receptor (beta chain) sequence. TCRdb's copy holds only in-frame clones and misses some; the assay was immunoSEQ multiplex PCR. The table records 210,000 or so clones, around 87% of them present only once. Germline-derived CDR1 and CDR2 are MNHEY and SVGAGI. This CDR3 spans 16 amino acids. Trimming cost V 2 bases and J 1 base, with 14 bases left between them. This specimen comes from a study of blood T cell repertoires in COVID-19. This sequence originates from a middle-aged man with acute or convalescent COVID-19. The sequenced sample was peripheral blood. J is TRBJ1-1 and V is TRBV6-5; no clear D gene. The DNA for the CDR3 is TGTGCCAGCAGTTACGAGGGAAGGAGCCCGAACACTGAAGCTTTCTTT. Protein sequence: CASSYEGRSPNTEAFF.